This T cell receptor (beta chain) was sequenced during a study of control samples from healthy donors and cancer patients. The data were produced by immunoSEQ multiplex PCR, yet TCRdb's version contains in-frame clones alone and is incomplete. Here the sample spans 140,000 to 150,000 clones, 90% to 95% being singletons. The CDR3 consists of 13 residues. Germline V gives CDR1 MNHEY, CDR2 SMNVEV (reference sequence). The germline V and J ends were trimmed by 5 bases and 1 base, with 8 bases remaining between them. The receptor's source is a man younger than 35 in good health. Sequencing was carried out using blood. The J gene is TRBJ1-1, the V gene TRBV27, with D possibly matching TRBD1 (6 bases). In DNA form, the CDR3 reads TGTGCCAGCAGTCCGACAGGGAACACTGAAGCTTTCTTT. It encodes CASSPTGNTEAFF.